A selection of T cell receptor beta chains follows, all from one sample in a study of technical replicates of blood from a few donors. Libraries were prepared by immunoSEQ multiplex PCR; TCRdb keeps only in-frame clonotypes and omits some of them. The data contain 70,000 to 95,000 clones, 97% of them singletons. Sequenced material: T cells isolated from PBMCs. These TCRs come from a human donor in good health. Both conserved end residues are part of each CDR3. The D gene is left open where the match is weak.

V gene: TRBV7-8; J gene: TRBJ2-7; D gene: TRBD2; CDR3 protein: CASSSATSGTYEQYF; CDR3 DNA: TGTGCCAGCAGCAGTGCAACTAGCGGTACCTACGAGCAGTACTTC
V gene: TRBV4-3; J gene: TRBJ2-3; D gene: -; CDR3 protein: CASSPLQWGASDTQYF; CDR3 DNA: TGCGCCAGCAGCCCGTTGCAGTGGGGAGCGTCAGATACGCAGTATTTT
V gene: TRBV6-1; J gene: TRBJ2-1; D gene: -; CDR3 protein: CASSGWGVELTANEQFF; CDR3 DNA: TGTGCCAGCAGTGGCTGGGGCGTGGAGCTTACAGCCAATGAGCAGTTCTTC
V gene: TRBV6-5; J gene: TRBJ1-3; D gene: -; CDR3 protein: CASSYVRGSGNTIYF; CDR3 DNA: TGTGCCAGCAGTTACGTCAGGGGATCTGGAAACACCATATATTTT
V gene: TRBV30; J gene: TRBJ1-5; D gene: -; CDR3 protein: CAWNRGYSNQPQHF; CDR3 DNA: TGTGCCTGGAACCGGGGGTATAGCAATCAGCCCCAGCATTTT
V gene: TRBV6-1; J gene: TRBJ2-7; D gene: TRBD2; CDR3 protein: CATGGGYEQYF; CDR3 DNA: TGTGCCACGGGCGGGGGGTACGAGCAGTACTTC
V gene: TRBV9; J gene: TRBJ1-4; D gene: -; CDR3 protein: CASSVSGSKLFF; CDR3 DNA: TGTGCCAGCAGCGTCTCAGGCTCAAAACTGTTTTTT
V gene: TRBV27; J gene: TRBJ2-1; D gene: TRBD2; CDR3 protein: CASRTSGIPEQFF; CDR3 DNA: TGTGCCAGCCGGACTAGCGGGATCCCTGAGCAGTTCTTC
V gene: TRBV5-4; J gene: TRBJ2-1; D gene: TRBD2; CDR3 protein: CASSQAGASYNEQFF; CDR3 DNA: TGTGCCAGCAGCCAAGCGGGAGCATCCTACAATGAGCAGTTCTTC
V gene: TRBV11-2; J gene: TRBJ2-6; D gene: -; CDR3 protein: CASSLVAGQLSGANVLTF; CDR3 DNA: TGTGCCAGCAGCTTAGTAGCGGGACAGCTCTCTGGGGCCAACGTCCTGACTTTC
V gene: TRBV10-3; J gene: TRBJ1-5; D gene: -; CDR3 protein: CATMAWEDNQPQHF; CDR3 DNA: TGTGCCACAATGGCGTGGGAGGACAATCAGCCCCAGCATTTT